One and the same sample provided the 18 T cell receptor beta chains below, sequenced in a study of CD8 T cells in ankylosing spondylitis. Using its own MiXCR run on the 5' RACE reads, TCRdb lists one record per CDR3 protein. The table lists hundreds of thousands of distinct CDR3 sequences, around 18% of them singletons. The study's findings and limits: Apparently characteristic of ankylosing spondylitis blood was a TCR beta motif (eight highly homologous variants).

These receptors' antigens are unknown. The sequencing input was blood, either unsorted or a sorted T cell fraction (not recorded which). Receptor source: a male donor with ankylosing spondylitis.

The chain is built from TRBV7-9 and TRBJ2-7; TRBD1 matches 10 bases. V was pared by 2 bases and J by 6 bases, with 7 bases of the junction left unmatched. The germline V gene encodes CDR1 SEHNR and CDR2 FQNEAQ (reference sequence). The CDR3 sequence is 15 residues long. This chain's CDR3 is CASSLWGQGSPEQYF. The CDR3 nucleotides read TGTGCCAGCAGCTTATGGGGACAGGGGAGTCCCGAGCAGTACTTC.

This clonotype has only a few counts. The chain links TRBV18 to TRBJ1-1; D may be TRBD1 (6 bases). Germline V lookup: CDR1 KGHSH, CDR2 LQKENI. The CDR3 length is 15 residues. Trimming left V 0 bases short and J 3 bases short, with 11 bases between. The CDR3 bases are TGTGCCAGCTCACCACCCTGGGGGCTTCACACTGAAGCTTTCTTT. The encoded protein is CASSPPWGLHTEAFF.

Ten or more counts support this clonotype. CDR3 sequence reads: CSASPSPDYNEQFF. The CDR3 coding sequence is TGCAGTGCTAGTCCTAGTCCGGATTACAATGAGCAGTTCTTC. The chain has TRBV20-1 and TRBJ2-1; D not certain. Trimming removed 3 bases at V and 4 bases at J, with 13 bases between. Germline assignment: CDR1 DFQATT and CDR2 SNEGSKA (reference sequence). This CDR3 has 14 amino acids.

The CDR3 DNA is TGTGCCAGCAGTACTACCGGGACAGGGCTTATTGAAGCTTTCTTT. It translates to CASSTTGTGLIEAFF. This sequence joins TRBV7-9 and TRBJ1-1; 9 bases match TRBD1. V gave up 6 bases and J gave up 7 bases; unmatched junction bases: 12. CDR3 size: 15 residues. The germline V gene has CDR1 SEHNR and CDR2 FQNEAQ (reference sequence).

This clonotype was recorded at least ten times. The chain carries TRBV29-1 and TRBJ2-7; either TRBD1 or TRBD2 may fit D (6 bases each). Germline CDR1 is SQVTM and CDR2 is ANQGSEA. The CDR3 covers 12 residues. V was cut by 7 bases and J by 4 bases, with 14 bases left in between. CDR3 protein: CSAGGTSYEQYF. The CDR3 region has the DNA TGCAGCGCTGGCGGGACATCATACGAGCAGTACTTC.

The genes are TRBV6-2 or TRBV6-3 and TRBJ1-5; 9 bases map to TRBD1. The CDR3 totals 17 residues. Germline-derived CDR1 and CDR2 are MNHEY and SVGEGT. J was trimmed by 0 bases and V by 6 bases; bases with no gene match: 9. CDR3: CASSHRDRDYSNQPQHF. The DNA for the CDR3 is TGTGCCAGCAGCCACAGGGACAGGGACTATAGCAATCAGCCCCAGCATTTT.

This clonotype was found a few times. The rearrangement links TRBV20-1 to TRBJ2-1; D possibly corresponds to TRBD2 (6 bases). This CDR3 has 15 residues. Germline CDR1 reads DFQATT; CDR2 reads SNEGSKA (reference sequence). Trimming pared 0 bases from V and 6 bases from J, leaving 15 bases between. This chain's CDR3 is CSARDGGLGGNEQFF. The CDR3 nucleotides read TGCAGTGCTAGAGATGGGGGGTTGGGGGGCAATGAGCAGTTCTTC.

There are a few counts of this clonotype. The chain joins TRBV20-1 to TRBJ2-7; D ambiguous. CDR3 length equals 13 residues. Germline CDR1 and CDR2: DFQATT and SNEGSKA (reference sequence). V shed 5 bases and J shed 0 bases, with 11 bases lying between them. CDR3 coding DNA: TGCAGTGCTCCCCCTATTACCTCCTACGAGCAGTACTTC. Protein sequence: CSAPPITSYEQYF.

At least ten counts were recorded for this clonotype. The DNA for the CDR3 is TGCGCCAGCAGCTTCCGGCCCTTAGAGACCCAGTACTTC. Its protein product is CASSFRPLETQYF. This sequence joins TRBV5-1 and TRBJ2-5; D unclear. In germline, CDR1 is SGHRS, CDR2 YFSETQ. This CDR3 region has 13 residues. V dropped 2 bases and J dropped 4 bases, with 9 bases sitting between them.

This clonotype was seen a few times. V gene TRBV12-3 or TRBV12-4 combines with J gene TRBJ2-7; TRBD2 agrees at 10 bases. The V gene end was trimmed by 6 bases and the J gene end by 1 base; junction bases not matched to a gene: 18. The CDR3 sequence is 19 residues long. As DNA, the CDR3 is TGTGCCAGCAGCAACCATCGACCCCTAAGCGGGAGGGAGTCCTACGAGCAGTACTTC. Encoded protein: CASSNHRPLSGRESYEQYF.

This clonotype was detected a few times. The chain is built from TRBV13 and TRBJ2-7, with 7 positions matching TRBD1. The CDR3 has 14 residues. Trimming cost V 6 bases and J 5 bases; bases outside gene matches: 10. Germline CDR1 reads PRHDT; CDR2 reads FYEKMQ (reference sequence). The CDR3 DNA is TGTGCCAGCAGGTTCTCAACAGGGGACCACGAGCAGTACTTC. As protein: CASRFSTGDHEQYF.

The chain carries TRBV3-1 and TRBJ2-5, with D maybe TRBD2 (6 bases). The CDR3 spans 20 residues. Trimming shortened V by 1 base and J by 3 bases, and 27 bases separated the two germline ends. Germline assignment: CDR1 LGHDT and CDR2 YNNKEL (reference sequence). CDR3 sequence (DNA): TGTGCCAGCAGCCAAGGGTTAACTAGCTGGGACGAGGTAGGGGAAGAGACCCAGTACTTC. Protein product: CASSQGLTSWDEVGEETQYF.

The chain recombines TRBV13 with TRBJ2-7; 8 bases agree with TRBD2. Germline values: CDR1 PRHDT, CDR2 FYEKMQ (reference sequence). V lost 4 bases and J lost 0; bases outside the gene matches: 5. The CDR3 length is 15 residues. The CDR3 nucleotides are TGTGCCAGCAGCTCAACTAGCGGCAACTCCTACGAGCAGTACTTC. This sequence encodes CASSSTSGNSYEQYF.

This chain joins TRBV4-1 and TRBJ1-2, with unresolved D. The germline V gene encodes CDR1 MGHRA and CDR2 YSYEKL. The CDR3 runs 13 residues. Trimming left V 1 base short and J 8 bases short, with 11 bases between. The CDR3 DNA follows: TGCGCCAGCAGCCAAGTGGTCATGATGGGCTACACCTTC. This encodes CASSQVVMMGYTF.

The sample holds a few counts of this clonotype. The chain employs TRBV3-1 and TRBJ2-1; D is unclear. The CDR3 has 13 amino acids. The germline V gene has CDR1 LGHDT and CDR2 YNNKEL (reference sequence). Trimming removed 0 bases from V and 8 bases from J, with 8 bases in between. CDR3 sequence: CASSQDRSHEQFF. In DNA form, the CDR3 reads TGTGCCAGCAGCCAAGATCGATCCCATGAGCAGTTCTTC.

A note on this clonotype: This may come from a read error, since a much larger clone is one base off. The V gene is TRBV29-1, the J gene TRBJ2-1, with 11 bases that match TRBD2. This CDR3 is built from 14 residues. The germline V gene encodes CDR1 SQVTM and CDR2 ANQGSEA. The junction had 7 bases not matched to a gene; V was cut back by 6 bases and J by 6 bases. The CDR3 sequence: CSVTLAGVFNEQFF. The CDR3 nucleotides read TGCAGCGTAACACTAGCGGGAGTTTTCAATGAGCAGTTCTTC.

This clonotype was seen only a few times. The chain couples TRBV6-2 or TRBV6-3 to TRBJ2-7; TRBD1 agrees at 7 bases. The CDR3 runs 14 residues. Germline V gene sequence: CDR1 MNHEY, CDR2 SVGEGT. With 4 bases clipped from V and 5 bases from J, the junction kept 8 bases outside the gene matches. As DNA, the CDR3 is TGTGCCAGCAGTTCCCTGGACAGGTCTAACGAGCAGTACTTC. Its protein product is CASSSLDRSNEQYF.

V gene TRBV7-8 combines with J gene TRBJ2-3; TRBD1 aligns across 8 bases. The CDR3 spans 17 residues. Germline V gene lookup returns CDR1 SGHVS and CDR2 FQNEAQ. The V gene end was trimmed by 0 bases and the J gene end by 3 bases; junction bases not matched to a gene: 8. The CDR3 DNA is TGTGCCAGCAGCTTAGCTCCGACAGGGGCGGTGACAGATACGCAGTATTTT. Residues: CASSLAPTGAVTDTQYF.